These 22 T cell receptor beta chains share one sample of origin, sequenced in a study of blood T cells in healthy people across ages. Sample-barcoded 5' priming and a J-beta primer mix drove a second PCR of about 7 to 11 cycles. Each CDR3 protein is one row after TCRdb ran MiXCR on the 5' RACE reads. The sample has approximately 490,000 distinct CDR3 sequences; approximately 25% are singletons. These data were also filed under a second study, of T cells of mothers and their children.

The sample comprised blood. The receptors here all came from a boy between 5 and 17 years old in good health.

This clonotype was seen a few times. The chain employs TRBV9 and TRBJ2-5; D not resolved. V was cut by 3 bases and J by 2 bases, with 11 bases left in between. The CDR3 covers 14 residues. Germline V gene sequence: CDR1 SGDLS, CDR2 YYNGEE. The CDR3 sequence: CASSGVGLQETQYF. The CDR3 coding sequence is TGTGCCAGCAGCGGCGTTGGTCTGCAAGAGACCCAGTACTTC.

This clonotype was observed a handful of times. The chain employs TRBV28 and TRBJ2-5; 9 bases are shared with TRBD2. The CDR3 contains 13 residues. The junction had 3 bases not matched to a gene; V was cut back by 5 bases and J by 5 bases. Per germline, CDR1 MDHEN and CDR2 SYDVKM. Written as DNA, the CDR3 is TGTGCCAGCAGTCACCTAGCGGGGGAGACCCAGTACTTC. This gives the protein CASSHLAGETQYF.

The J gene is TRBJ2-5, the V gene TRBV30; 11 bases map to TRBD1. The last part of the DNA fits TRBJ2-1 better; the J call may be wrong. This CDR3 comprises 13 residues. Germline CDR1 and CDR2: GTSNPN and SVGIG (reference sequence). CDR3 loop: CAEGTGGYNEQFF. The DNA of the CDR3 is TGTGCCGAAGGGACAGGGGGCTACAATGAGCAGTTCTTC.

This clonotype was detected only once. The chain joins TRBV4-3 to TRBJ1-1; tentatively, D is TRBD1 (6 bases). Germline CDR1 and CDR2: LGHNA and YSLEER. The CDR3 is 16 amino acids. Trimming stripped 3 bases from V and 0 bases from J, with 14 bases between. CDR3 protein: CASSQTGPAVNTEAFF. CDR3 sequence (DNA): TGCGCCAGCAGCCAGACAGGTCCTGCGGTGAACACTGAAGCTTTCTTT.

The chain uses TRBV20-1 and TRBJ1-3, with 7 bases identical to TRBD1. CDR1 and CDR2 (germline): DFQATT, SNEGSKA (reference sequence). This CDR3 is built from 14 residues. V lost 0 bases to trimming and J lost 8 bases; unmatched junction nucleotides: 7. CDR3 nucleotide sequence: TGCAGTGCTAGAGAGACAGGGTCGTTGCACACCATATATTTT. Its translation is CSARETGSLHTIYF.

This clonotype was detected a few times. The J gene is TRBJ2-5, the V gene TRBV5-1, with 11 bases that match TRBD2. The J call could be wrong; TRBJ2-1 is a better fit for the DNA end. This CDR3 contains 17 residues. The germline V gene has CDR1 SGHRS and CDR2 YFSETQ. The CDR3 DNA sequence: TGCGCCAGCAGCCTGGCCGAACGTAGCGGGAGGGCCGATGAGCAGTTCTTC. Translating gives CASSLAERSGRADEQFF.

V and J are TRBV7-3 and TRBJ2-3; 11 bases map to TRBD2. The CDR3 length is 16 residues. V trimming: 5 bases; J trimming: 2 bases; junction bases outside the gene matches: 6. CDR1 and CDR2 (germline): SGHTA, FQGTGA. CDR3 residues: CASSPLAGGHTDTQYF. The CDR3 region has the DNA TGTGCCAGCAGCCCTCTAGCGGGAGGACACACAGATACGCAGTATTTT.

The chain's CDR3 is CASRDRETAQETQYF. The CDR3 coding sequence is TGTGCCAGCAGGGACAGGGAGACGGCCCAAGAGACCCAGTACTTC. The V gene is TRBV6-2 or TRBV6-3, the J gene TRBJ2-5; TRBD1 matches at 8 bases. V lost 6 bases and J lost 1; bases outside the gene matches: 7. The V gene's germline CDR1 is MNHEY and CDR2 SVGEGT. This CDR3 contains 15 residues.

This clonotype showed up just a few times. The chain uses TRBV2 and TRBJ2-1, with D possibly matching TRBD2 (7 bases). Judging by the DNA end, TRBJ2-7 fits better; the J call may be wrong. CDR1 and CDR2 (germline): SNHLY, FYNNEI. The CDR3 is 19 amino acids. This chain's CDR3 is CASSESGQQGLSLSYEQYF. The DNA for the CDR3 is TGTGCCAGCAGTGAAAGCGGACAGCAGGGACTATCTCTATCCTACGAGCAGTACTTC.

This clonotype was detected many times. This chain joins TRBV7-2 and TRBJ2-5; perhaps TRBD2 as D (5 bases). Trimming shortened V by 0 bases and J by 5 bases, and 13 bases separated the two germline ends. The CDR3 sequence is 15 residues long. Germline loops: CDR1 SGHTA, CDR2 FQGNSA. The CDR3 loop reads CASSLAGLAEETQYF. For the CDR3, the DNA is TGTGCCAGCAGCTTAGCAGGGCTAGCAGAGGAGACCCAGTACTTC.

This clonotype was seen a few times. This rearrangement joins TRBV4-3 to TRBJ1-1, with D perhaps TRBD1 (5 bases). Germline lookup yields CDR1 LGHNA and CDR2 YSLEER. The V and J ends lost 0 bases and 0 bases respectively, with 20 bases between them. CDR3 length: 19 amino acids. The CDR3 nucleotides read TGCGCCAGCAGCCAAGATCAGGCCCTTGGGGGTGGCATGAACACTGAAGCTTTCTTT. Translating gives CASSQDQALGGGMNTEAFF.

This clonotype has just a few counts. The chain links TRBV3-1 to TRBJ2-3; 7 nucleotides match TRBD1. Losses at the gene ends were 5 bases for V and 1 base for J; bases not matched to a gene: 6. CDR3 size: 15 residues. Germline values: CDR1 LGHDT, CDR2 YNNKEL (reference sequence). In DNA form, the CDR3 reads TGTGCCAGCAGCGTCAGAGGACAGGGCACAGATACGCAGTATTTT. Its protein product is CASSVRGQGTDTQYF.

The chain employs TRBV5-1 and TRBJ2-3; D is perhaps TRBD2 (5 bases). The CDR3 runs 12 residues. Trimming shortened V by 0 bases and J by 10 bases, and 9 bases separated the two germline ends. Germline V gene sequence: CDR1 SGHRS, CDR2 YFSETQ. The CDR3 region is CASSLAEGAQYF. The CDR3 bases are TGCGCCAGCAGCTTGGCCGAGGGTGCGCAGTATTTT.

There are a few counts of this clonotype. The chain recombines TRBV6-5 with TRBJ2-5, with TRBD2 matching 7 bases. Gene TRBJ2-7 matches the end of the DNA better, so the J call may be wrong. Germline CDR1 is MNHEY and CDR2 is SVGAGI. The CDR3 is 16 residues long. The CDR3 DNA follows: TGTGCCAGCAGTTACTCGTTTGGCGGGGGCTCCTACGAGCAGTACTTC. Its protein is CASSYSFGGGSYEQYF.

The table lists this clonotype with a few counts. CDR3 bases: TGCGCCAGCAGCCCGGGACTCTTGAGGTCCTACGAGCAGTACTTC. Protein sequence: CASSPGLLRSYEQYF. The chain is built from TRBV4-1 and TRBJ2-7; weak D call: TRBD2 (6 bases). Germline loops: CDR1 MGHRA, CDR2 YSYEKL. Trimming removed 4 bases at V and 1 base at J, with 14 bases between. The CDR3 loop spans 15 amino acids.

The count of this clonotype is one. The chain uses TRBV10-3 and TRBJ2-3; D gene ambiguous. The CDR3 loop spans 12 amino acids. Germline V gives CDR1 ENHRY, CDR2 SYGVKD. The V end lost 5 bases, the J end lost 2 bases, and 5 bases lay between the germline ends. The CDR3 here is CAISPDTDTQYF. CDR3 coding DNA: TGTGCCATCAGTCCAGACACAGATACGCAGTATTTT.

This clonotype occurred a few times. The rearrangement uses TRBV12-5 and TRBJ2-2; D is possibly TRBD1 (5 bases). Germline V gene data show CDR1 as LGHNT and CDR2 as FRNRAP. The V gene lost 6 bases and the J gene lost 4 bases, with 15 bases spanning the gap. This CDR3 has 15 residues. The CDR3 protein is CASGIGIDSTGELFF. Written as DNA, the CDR3 is TGTGCTAGTGGAATAGGGATTGACAGCACCGGGGAGCTGTTTTTT. Filled out from reference TRBV12-5 and TRBJ2-2, the complete variable domain reads DARVTQTPRHKVTEMGQEVTMRCQPILGHNTVFWYRQTMMQGLELLAYFRNRAPLDDSGMPKDRFSAEMPDATLATLKIQPSEPRDSAVYFCASGIGIDSTGELFFGEGSRLTVL.

This clonotype was detected only a few times. The V and J genes are TRBV6-1 and TRBJ1-4; D might be TRBD1 (6 bases). The germline V and J ends were trimmed by 3 bases and 8 bases, with 16 bases remaining between them. CDR3 size: 15 residues. Germline V gene data show CDR1 as MNHNS and CDR2 as SASEGT. This chain's CDR3 is CASSEVWQGTEKLFF. The CDR3 nucleotides read TGTGCCAGCAGTGAGGTCTGGCAGGGGACCGAAAAACTGTTTTTT.

This clonotype was picked up a small number of times. CDR3 sequence: CASSQERTSGVGAQYF. The CDR3 DNA is TGCGCCAGCAGCCAAGAACGGACTAGCGGCGTTGGGGCCCAGTACTTC. This rearrangement joins TRBV4-1 to TRBJ2-5; 10 bases match TRBD2. The V gene end was trimmed by 0 bases and the J gene end by 9 bases; junction bases not matched to a gene: 10. Germline loops: CDR1 MGHRA, CDR2 YSYEKL. CDR3 size: 16 residues.

The V gene is TRBV18, the J gene TRBJ2-1, with TRBD1 matching 7 bases. Trimming at V came to 4 bases and at J to 0 bases, leaving 3 bases not matched to a gene. CDR1 is KGHSH and CDR2 is LQKENI in the germline V gene. The CDR3 sequence is 15 residues long. The CDR3 DNA is TGTGCCAGCTCACTACAGGGGTTCTCCTACAATGAGCAGTTCTTC. Translated: CASSLQGFSYNEQFF.

The chain joins TRBV29-1 to TRBJ2-7; D gene uncertain. The CDR3 runs to 13 residues. Germline CDR1 is SQVTM and CDR2 is ANQGSEA. V gave up 1 base and J gave up 2 bases, with 9 bases separating them. The CDR3 reads CSVEGPDTYEQYF. The CDR3 region has the DNA TGCAGCGTTGAAGGGCCGGATACCTACGAGCAGTACTTC.

The rearrangement joins TRBV6-2 or TRBV6-3 to TRBJ2-5, with a weak D call TRBD1 (7 bases). The DNA end lines up better with TRBJ2-7; the J call may be wrong. Germline V gene data show CDR1 as MNHEY and CDR2 as SVGEGT. CDR3 size: 15 residues. CDR3 sequence reads: CASSTTGEASYEQYF. As DNA, the CDR3 is TGTGCCAGCAGTACTACAGGGGAGGCGTCCTACGAGCAGTACTTC.